What follows describes a single T cell receptor (beta chain). These data are taken from a study of blood T cell repertoires in COVID-19. Study summary: Sites across the United States, Italy and Spain contributed samples from acute and convalescent COVID-19. T cells, B-cell-depleted T cells, or PBMCs provided the cDNA or gDNA that served as material.

Authors' methods: Amplification of reference gene primers was used by the study to estimate nucleated cell counts. Libraries were prepared by immunoSEQ multiplex PCR; TCRdb keeps only in-frame clonotypes and omits some of them. That table supplies the V and J calls and clone size; D and trimming were determined from the DNA. The table has 150,000 to 200,000 clones, around 79% seen once; the top ten hold 17%. Sequencing used peripheral blood. The sequence derives from a man between 60 and 75 years old with active or convalescent COVID-19.

CDR3 residues: CASSLAQAGDSRGCTF. DNA for the CDR3: TGTGCCAGCAGCTTAGCGCAGGCAGGGGATTCTAGGGGTTGCACCTTC. V usage is TRBV7-2 and J usage is TRBJ1-2, with a possible D match to TRBD1 (6 bases). The CDR3 loop spans 16 amino acids. V lost 0 bases, J lost 13 bases, and 24 bases lay in between. Looked up from germline, CDR1 is SGHTA and CDR2 is FQGNSA.